A single sample is the source of the 7 T cell receptor beta chains below, sequenced in a study of early T cells in non-severe SARS-CoV-2 infection. TCRdb called the 5' RACE reads again in MiXCR, with one record for every CDR3 protein. The sample lists 70,000 to 85,000 distinct CDR3 sequences, roughly 13% seen once, with approximately 6.5% in the top ten. The sample consisted of whole blood. The source is an adult who was a healthcare worker with PCR-confirmed SARS-CoV-2 infection or an uninfected control (not recorded which).

There are a few counts of this clonotype. The chain links TRBV3-1 to TRBJ1-6, with D unresolved. The CDR3 covers 12 residues. Germline V gene lookup returns CDR1 LGHDT and CDR2 YNNKEL (reference sequence). Trimming removed 0 bases from V and 10 bases from J, with 4 bases in between. CDR3 amino acids: CASSQETSPLHF. CDR3 coding DNA: TGTGCCAGCAGCCAAGAAACCTCACCCCTCCACTTT.

This chain links TRBV11-1 with TRBJ2-3, with 13 bases matching TRBD2. The CDR3 covers 17 residues. The V and J ends lost 3 bases and 4 bases, in that order; junction bases with no gene match: 7. Germline lookup yields CDR1 SGHAT and CDR2 FQDESV (reference sequence). In DNA form, the CDR3 reads TGTGCCAGCAGCTTGTTTGGGACTAGCGGGACGGCAGATACGCAGTATTTT. Protein sequence: CASSLFGTSGTADTQYF.

Ten or more counts support this clonotype. The chain carries TRBV6-6 and TRBJ2-1; no clear D gene. The CDR3 contains 12 residues. Trimming stripped 6 bases from V and 7 bases from J, with 10 bases between. CDR1 and CDR2 from the germline V gene are MNHNY and SVGAGI (reference sequence). CDR3 sequence reads: CASRDRLNEQFF. DNA of the CDR3: TGTGCCAGCAGGGACCGCCTGAATGAGCAGTTCTTC.

This clonotype occurred a few times. The V and J genes are TRBV5-6 and TRBJ2-3; 8 bases map to TRBD1. Germline V gene data show CDR1 as SGHDT and CDR2 as YYEEEE. The CDR3 spans 15 residues. The J segment lost 2 bases and the V segment lost 4 bases, leaving 6 bases of the junction unmatched. CDR3 amino acids: CASSPTGGFTDTQYF. Here the CDR3 DNA reads TGTGCCAGCAGCCCTACAGGGGGATTCACAGATACGCAGTATTTT.

There are a few counts of this clonotype. The V and J genes are TRBV29-1 and TRBJ2-7; a possible D gene is TRBD2 (5 bases). The germline V and J ends were trimmed by 7 bases and 7 bases, with 20 bases remaining between them. Germline values: CDR1 SQVTM, CDR2 ANQGSEA. The CDR3 loop spans 13 amino acids. CDR3 nucleotides: TGCAGCGCTGAGGGCCGGCCTCTAGGGGAGCAGTACTTC. Its translation is CSAEGRPLGEQYF.

This clonotype was detected only a few times. The rearrangement links TRBV3-1 to TRBJ2-2; D remains unclear. The CDR3 is 12 amino acids. Trimming removed 0 bases from V and 9 bases from J, with 5 bases in between. Germline CDR1 is LGHDT and CDR2 is YNNKEL (reference sequence). CDR3 amino acids: CASSQERRELFF. The CDR3 coding sequence is TGTGCCAGCAGCCAAGAGAGGCGGGAGCTGTTTTTT.

Only a few counts were recorded for this clonotype. J is TRBJ1-1 and V is TRBV7-3; 8 bases fit TRBD1. From germline, CDR1 is SGHTA and CDR2 FQGTGA. V shed 5 bases, J shed 5 bases, and the junction held 10 bases outside the gene matches. The CDR3 is made up of 15 amino acids. The chain's CDR3 is CASSPEQGVGTEAFF. The CDR3 nucleotides read TGTGCCAGCAGCCCTGAACAGGGGGTGGGGACTGAAGCTTTCTTT. Complete variable domain (other parts from reference TRBV7-3 and TRBJ1-1): GAGVSQTPSNKVTEKGKYVELRCDPISGHTALYWYRQSLGQGPEFLIYFQGTGAADDSGLPNDRFFAVRPEGSVSTLKIQRTERGDSAVYLCASSPEQGVGTEAFFGQGTRLTVV.